These 12 T cell receptor beta chains share one sample of origin, sequenced in a study of CD8 T cells in Susac syndrome. Random-hexamer reverse transcription was applied to roughly 0.5 to 1 ug RNA. TCRdb re-derived calls from the immunoSEQ multiplex PCR reads in MiXCR, one entry per CDR3 protein. The profile shows 110,000 or so distinct CDR3 sequences, 93% of them singletons. Sequenced input: CD4+ T cells from PBMCs. The receptor source for this set is a human donor with multiple sclerosis.

The chain joins TRBV7-2 to TRBJ1-5; possible D gene TRBD1, 5 bases. CDR1 SGHTA and CDR2 FQGNSA come from the germline V gene. The CDR3 has 15 amino acids. V lost 4 bases to trimming and J lost 7 bases, with 17 bases between them. CDR3 loop: CASSSDPGRGQPQHF. CDR3 bases: TGTGCCAGCAGCTCGGACCCAGGAAGGGGCCAGCCCCAGCATTTT.

The chain combines TRBV12-3 or TRBV12-4 with TRBJ2-1; TRBD1 might be the D (6 bases). V was clipped by 4 bases and J by 9 bases, with 16 bases between them. The CDR3 is made up of 14 amino acids. The CDR3 protein is CASSSQGLAFEQFF. In nucleotides, the CDR3 is TGTGCCAGCAGTTCACAGGGCCTAGCCTTTGAGCAGTTCTTC.

The chain joins TRBV29-1 to TRBJ1-2; TRBD1 agrees at 7 bases. Germline loops: CDR1 SQVTM, CDR2 ANQGSEA. CDR3 length: 15 amino acids. The junction had 8 bases not matched to a gene; V was cut back by 4 bases and J by 0 bases. The CDR3 region has the DNA TGCAGCGTTGGGAGACAGGGAATAGCTAACTATGGCTACACCTTC. Its translation is CSVGRQGIANYGYTF.

V usage is TRBV27 and J usage is TRBJ1-6, with D unclear. Germline assignment: CDR1 MNHEY and CDR2 SMNVEV (reference sequence). The CDR3 loop spans 15 amino acids. Between the trimmed V and J ends, which lost 1 base and 5 bases, there was a span of 9 bases. CDR3 coding DNA: TGTGCCAGCAGTTTATGGACGGCGGATAATTCACCCCTCCACTTT. Translating it yields CASSLWTADNSPLHF.

In DNA form, the CDR3 reads TGCAGTGCTAGTTCAGGGCCTGGCTACACCTTC. Translation gives CSASSGPGYTF. This sequence joins TRBV20-1 and TRBJ1-2, with a weak D call TRBD1 (5 bases). V lost 3 bases to trimming and J lost 7 bases, with 9 bases between them. This CDR3 spans 11 amino acids. Germline V gene data show CDR1 as DFQATT and CDR2 as SNEGSKA (reference sequence).

V and J are TRBV30 and TRBJ2-1; 7 nucleotides line up with TRBD2. Per germline, CDR1 GTSNPN and CDR2 SVGIG (reference sequence). J gave up 6 bases and V 3 bases, and 5 bases lay outside the gene matches. The CDR3 loop spans 13 amino acids. The CDR3 spells CAWSRSGGNEQFF. DNA of the CDR3: TGTGCCTGGAGCCGATCGGGGGGCAATGAGCAGTTCTTC.

V and J are TRBV19 and TRBJ2-3; D is ambiguous. Germline V gene data show CDR1 as LNHDA and CDR2 as SQIVND (reference sequence). The germline V and J ends were trimmed by 7 bases and 3 bases, with 5 bases remaining between them. The CDR3 has 11 amino acids. The CDR3 sequence is CASTSTDTQYF. Written as DNA, the CDR3 is TGTGCCAGTACTTCTACAGATACGCAGTATTTT.

The chain has TRBV5-8 and TRBJ2-1, with D maybe TRBD1 (7 bases). This CDR3 region has 15 residues. Germline loops: CDR1 SGHTS, CDR2 YDEGEE. The V end was cut by 4 bases, the J end by 0 bases, with 11 bases between. This chain's CDR3 is CASSLQGGSYNEQFF. In DNA, the CDR3 is TGTGCCAGCAGCCTCCAGGGGGGCTCCTACAATGAGCAGTTCTTC. The full variable domain, completed using reference TRBV5-8 and TRBJ2-1, is EAGVTQSPTHLIKTRGQQATLRCSPISGHTSVYWYQQALGLGLQFLLWYDEGEERNRGNFPPRFSGRQFPNYSSELNVNALELEDSALYLCASSLQGGSYNEQFFGPGTRLTVL.

This chain joins TRBV19 and TRBJ1-5; TRBD1 aligns across 10 bases. The CDR3 is 16 residues long. The ends lost 5 bases at V and 2 bases at J; junction bases unmatched: 6. Germline CDR1 is LNHDA and CDR2 is SQIVND (reference sequence). The CDR3 sequence is CASSFGQGDGNQPQHF. CDR3 nucleotide sequence: TGTGCCAGTAGTTTTGGACAGGGGGATGGCAATCAGCCCCAGCATTTT.

The rearrangement uses TRBV9 and TRBJ2-3; D gene unclear. V shed 0 bases and J shed 6 bases, with 5 bases lying between them. Germline CDR1 SGDLS, CDR2 YYNGEE. The CDR3 sequence is 12 residues long. The CDR3 loop reads CASSVGKDTQYF. CDR3 DNA: TGTGCCAGCAGCGTAGGGAAGGATACGCAGTATTTT.

V gene TRBV6-2 or TRBV6-3 combines with J gene TRBJ2-1; TRBD2 agrees at 9 bases. Germline CDR1 MNHEY, CDR2 SVGEGT. Germline trimming cut 5 bases from V and 7 bases from J; bases unmatched to any gene: 9. The CDR3 has 15 residues. CDR3 bases: TGTGCCAGCAGTCCCCCGGGACTAGCCCGAAATGAGCAGTTCTTC. The encoded protein is CASSPPGLARNEQFF.

This CDR3 is CSAERGKTQYF. Written as DNA, the CDR3 is TGCAGCGCCGAACGGGGAAAGACCCAGTACTTC. The chain has TRBV29-1 and TRBJ2-5; tentative D call: TRBD2 (5 bases). Trimming took 7 bases from V and 6 from J, leaving 12 bases between them. The CDR3 has 11 amino acids. The germline V gene encodes CDR1 SQVTM and CDR2 ANQGSEA.